This TCR beta chain is drawn from a study of blood T cell repertoires in COVID-19. Looking at the study overall: The study drew acute and convalescent COVID-19 samples from the United States, Italy and Spain. T cells, B-cell-depleted T cells, or PBMCs provided the cDNA or gDNA that served as material.

Germline V CDR1 and CDR2: SGDLS, YYNGEE. The CDR3 runs to 15 residues. The V end was cut by 2 bases, the J end by 4 bases, with 16 bases between. Under the authors' procedure: Amplification of reference gene primers was used by the study to estimate nucleated cell counts. TCRdb keeps only in-frame clones here, not all; method: immunoSEQ multiplex PCR. V, J and clone size are taken as reported in that table, and D and trimming were inferred from the DNA itself. Among some 70,000 clones listed, 80% to 90% were seen once. This clone was detected a few times. This TCR came from an elderly woman with active COVID-19. The sample consisted of peripheral blood. V and J are TRBV9 and TRBJ2-7, with D perhaps TRBD1 (6 bases). DNA for the CDR3: TGTGCCAGCAGCGTTGCCTTGGGGGCGCAGTACGAGCAGTACTTC. This sequence encodes CASSVALGAQYEQYF.